This T cell receptor (beta chain) was captured by sequencing in a study of cytomegalovirus exposure and HLA in healthy donors. Healthy bone marrow donors formed the donor group. Overall study results and limits: Earlier results showed most TCR beta V segments being productive about 87% or about 30% of the time.

The PCR used 60 Vbeta and 13 Jbeta primers. Here immunoSEQ multiplex PCR was the method, and the copy in TCRdb shows in-frame clones only, minus some. The sample yields around 200,000 clones, under 85% seen once. This clone was observed a single time. What it binds is unknown. Trimming at V came to 2 bases and at J to 9 bases, leaving 8 bases not matched to a gene. The V gene's germline CDR1 is MGHRA and CDR2 YSYEKL. The CDR3 spans 16 residues. The rearrangement uses TRBV4-1 and TRBJ2-3, with TRBD2 matching over 13 bases. This clonotype originated in a woman aged 45-60 years in good health and CMV-seropositive. Specimen: PBMCs. CDR3 coding DNA: TGCGCCAGCAGCCAACAGACTAGCGGGGGGAGGCGAACGCAGTATTTT. Protein: CASSQQTSGGRRTQYF.